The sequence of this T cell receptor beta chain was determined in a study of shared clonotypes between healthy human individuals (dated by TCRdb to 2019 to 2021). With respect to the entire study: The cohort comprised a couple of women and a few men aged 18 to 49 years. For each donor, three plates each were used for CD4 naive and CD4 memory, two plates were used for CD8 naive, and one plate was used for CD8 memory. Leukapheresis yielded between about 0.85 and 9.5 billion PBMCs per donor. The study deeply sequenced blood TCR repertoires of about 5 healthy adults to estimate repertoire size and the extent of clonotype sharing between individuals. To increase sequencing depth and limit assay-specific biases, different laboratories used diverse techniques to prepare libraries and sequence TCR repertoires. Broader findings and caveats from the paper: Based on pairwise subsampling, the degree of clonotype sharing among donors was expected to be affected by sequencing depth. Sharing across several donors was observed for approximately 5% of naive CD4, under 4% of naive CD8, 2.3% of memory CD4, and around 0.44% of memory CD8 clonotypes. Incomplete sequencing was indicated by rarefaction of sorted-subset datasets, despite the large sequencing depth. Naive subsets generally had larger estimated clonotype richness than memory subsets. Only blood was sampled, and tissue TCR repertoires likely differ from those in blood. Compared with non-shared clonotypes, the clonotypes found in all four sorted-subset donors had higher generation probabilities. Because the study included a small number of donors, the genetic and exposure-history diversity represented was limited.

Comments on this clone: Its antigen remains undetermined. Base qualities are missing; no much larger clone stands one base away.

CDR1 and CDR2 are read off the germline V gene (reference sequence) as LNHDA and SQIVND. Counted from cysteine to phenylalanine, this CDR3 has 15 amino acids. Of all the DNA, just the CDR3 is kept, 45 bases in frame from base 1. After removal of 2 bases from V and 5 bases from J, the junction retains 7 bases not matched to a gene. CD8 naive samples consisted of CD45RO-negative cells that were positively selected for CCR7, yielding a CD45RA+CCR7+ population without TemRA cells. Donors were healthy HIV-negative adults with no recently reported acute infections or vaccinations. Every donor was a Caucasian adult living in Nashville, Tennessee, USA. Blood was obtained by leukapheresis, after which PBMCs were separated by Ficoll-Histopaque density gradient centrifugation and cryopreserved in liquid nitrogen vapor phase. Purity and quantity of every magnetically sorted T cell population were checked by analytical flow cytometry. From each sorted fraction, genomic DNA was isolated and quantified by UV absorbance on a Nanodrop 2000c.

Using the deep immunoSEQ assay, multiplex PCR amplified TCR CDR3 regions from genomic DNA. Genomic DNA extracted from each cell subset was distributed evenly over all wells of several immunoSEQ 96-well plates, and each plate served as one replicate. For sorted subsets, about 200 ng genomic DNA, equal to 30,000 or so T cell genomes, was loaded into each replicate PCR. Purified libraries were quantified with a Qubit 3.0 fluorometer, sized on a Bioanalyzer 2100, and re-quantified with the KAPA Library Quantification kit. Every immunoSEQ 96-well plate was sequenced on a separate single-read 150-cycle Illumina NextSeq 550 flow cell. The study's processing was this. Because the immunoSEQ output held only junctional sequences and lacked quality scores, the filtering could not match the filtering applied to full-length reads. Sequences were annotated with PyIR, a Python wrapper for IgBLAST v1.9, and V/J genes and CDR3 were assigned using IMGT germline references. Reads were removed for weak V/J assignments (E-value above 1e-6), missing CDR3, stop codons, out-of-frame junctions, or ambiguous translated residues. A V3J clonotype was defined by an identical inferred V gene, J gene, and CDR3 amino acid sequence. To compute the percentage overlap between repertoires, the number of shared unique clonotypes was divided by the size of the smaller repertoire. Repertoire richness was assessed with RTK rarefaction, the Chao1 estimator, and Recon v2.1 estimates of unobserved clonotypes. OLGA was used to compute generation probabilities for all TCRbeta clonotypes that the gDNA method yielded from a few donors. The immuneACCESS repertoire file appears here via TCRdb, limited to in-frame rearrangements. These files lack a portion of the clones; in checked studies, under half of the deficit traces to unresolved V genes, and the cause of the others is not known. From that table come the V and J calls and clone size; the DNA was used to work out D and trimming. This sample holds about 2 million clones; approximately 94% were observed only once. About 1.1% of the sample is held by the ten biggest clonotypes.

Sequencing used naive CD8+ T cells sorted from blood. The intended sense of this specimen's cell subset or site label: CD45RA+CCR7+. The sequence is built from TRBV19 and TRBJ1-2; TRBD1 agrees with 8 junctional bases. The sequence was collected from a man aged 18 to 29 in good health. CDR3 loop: CASSIWQTGEYGYTF. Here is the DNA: TGTGCCAGTAGTATATGGCAGACAGGGGAATATGGCTACACCTTC. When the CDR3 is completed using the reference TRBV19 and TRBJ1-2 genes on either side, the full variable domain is DGGITQSPKYLFRKEGQNVTLSCEQNLNHDAMYWYRQDPGQGLRLIYYSQIVNDFQKGDIAEGYSVSREKKESFPLTVTSAQKNPTAFYLCASSIWQTGEYGYTFGSGTRLTVV.